Below are 26 T cell receptor beta chains sequenced from a single sample in a study of T cells in Graves' hyperthyroidism and ophthalmopathy (dated 2019 in TCRdb). Receptors were amplified or captured by multiplex PCR. TCRdb names Illumina HiSeq 2000 as the instrument used. Amplification of TCR beta CDR3 regions was carried out from RNA transcripts. The TCR CDR3 was subjected to a first round of RT-PCR using the HTBI primer set and the Qiagen OneStep RT-PCR kit. TCRdb's own reprocessing of the public reads used fastp at Q25 and MiXCR and kept productive beta chains. Records with the same CDR3 protein are collapsed into one entry carrying the most frequent genes and DNA. The sample table records roughly 710,000 distinct CDR3 sequences; roughly a third of these occur just once. The leading ten clones occupy less than 35% of the sample. Sequencing was carried out using blood. Receptors originate from a woman aged 40 to 49 with Graves' hyperthyroidism.

The chain employs TRBV20-1 and TRBJ2-1, with 8 bases identical to TRBD2. Unmatched junction bases numbered 5, after V lost 0 bases and J lost 10 bases. CDR3 length: 13 residues. In germline, CDR1 is DFQATT, CDR2 SNEGSKA (reference sequence). In nucleotides, the CDR3 is TGCAGTGCTAGAGAAAGCGGGAGTGGGGAGCAGTTCTTC. Protein sequence: CSARESGSGEQFF.

This clonotype was counted ten times or more. V gene TRBV20-1 combines with J gene TRBJ1-1, with no clear D. CDR3 length: 12 residues. The V gene's germline CDR1 is DFQATT and CDR2 SNEGSKA (reference sequence). The V gene lost 6 bases and the J gene lost 1 base, with 9 bases spanning the gap. The CDR3 bases are TGCAGTGCCGAGGCAGCGAACACTGAAGCTTTCTTT. Its protein product is CSAEAANTEAFF.

Remarks on this clonotype: A read error may be the cause here, since a much bigger clone is one base away. The chain uses TRBV20-1 and TRBJ2-5; 10 positions agree with TRBD1. Germline CDR1 and CDR2: DFQATT and SNEGSKA (reference sequence). The CDR3 contains 12 residues. CDR3 sequence: CGASGQGGTQYF. The CDR3 DNA reads as TGCGGTGCTTCAGGACAGGGGGGGACCCAGTACTTC.

Concerning this clonotype itself: A read error is possible here, since a much larger clone lies one base away. The V gene is TRBV9, the J gene TRBJ2-5; the match to TRBD2 covers 7 bases. Germline loops: CDR1 SGDLS, CDR2 YYNGEE. Trimming removed 2 bases from V and 1 base from J; junction bases left unmatched: 8. This CDR3 comprises 16 residues. CDR3 protein: CASSVSSGTIQETQYF. DNA for the CDR3: TGTGCCAGCAGCGTTTCGTCCGGGACTATCCAAGAGACCCAGTACTTC.

Regarding this clonotype: One junction end disagrees with the germline gene, perhaps due to a read error. Written as DNA, the CDR3 is TGTGCCGGCAGCCGATACGACGAAGAGACCCAGTACTTC. Translated: CAGSRYDEETQYF. The J gene is TRBJ2-5, the V gene TRBV7-2, with D unclear. The CDR3 covers 13 residues. CDR1 SGHTA and CDR2 FQGNSA come from the germline V gene.

This clonotype was observed many times. The chain joins TRBV29-1 to TRBJ2-1; D is unresolved. The germline CDR1 and CDR2 sequences are SQVTM and ANQGSEA. CDR3 length equals 12 residues. Trimming shortened V by 1 base and J by 10 bases, and 11 bases separated the two germline ends. CDR3 nucleotide sequence: TGCAGCGTTGAAGGCCTCTTCAGGGAGCAGTTCTTC. Amino acids: CSVEGLFREQFF.

This clonotype was counted many times. The chain couples TRBV19 to TRBJ1-4; maybe TRBD1 (6 bases). V shed 6 bases and J shed 7 bases, with 12 bases lying between them. Germline V CDR1 and CDR2: LNHDA, SQIVND (reference sequence). The CDR3 contains 13 residues. CDR3 in amino acids: CASSNRVGEKLFF. CDR3 in DNA: TGTGCCAGTAGCAACAGGGTCGGTGAAAAACTGTTTTTT.

This clonotype has only a few counts. This rearrangement joins TRBV6-1 to TRBJ2-7, with D possibly being TRBD1 (6 bases). The CDR3 totals 14 residues. Trimming took off 7 bases at V and 2 bases at J, with 15 bases between the two ends. From germline, CDR1 is MNHNS and CDR2 SASEGT. CDR3 nucleotides: TGTGCCAGCACCAAACCGGGACACGCCTACGAGCAGTACTTC. It translates to CASTKPGHAYEQYF.

In this sample, this clonotype turned up many times. As DNA, the CDR3 is TGCGCCAGCAGTGAGTCAAGTTGGGGTGAAGCTTTCTTT. Its protein product is CASSESSWGEAFF. The chain is built from TRBV10-2 and TRBJ1-1; D is undetermined. The CDR3 is 13 amino acids. From germline, CDR1 is WSHSY and CDR2 SAAADI. Trimming cost V 0 bases and J 7 bases, with 9 bases left between them.

To note about this clonotype: A single base separates this from a much larger clone, so it may be a read error. Here the CDR3 reads CASSLRGRVSRETQYF. The DNA for the CDR3 is TGTGCCAGCAGCTTAAGGGGCAGGGTATCACGGGAGACCCAGTACTTC. This chain joins TRBV7-8 and TRBJ2-5; D might be TRBD1 (5 bases). This CDR3 has 16 amino acids. Germline CDR1 is SGHVS and CDR2 is FQNEAQ. V gave up 2 bases and J gave up 5 bases, with 18 bases separating them.

This chain joins TRBV20-1 and TRBJ2-7; D uncertain. The CDR3 loop spans 11 amino acids. V was clipped by 0 bases and J by 5 bases, with 5 bases between them. Germline V CDR1 and CDR2: DFQATT, SNEGSKA (reference sequence). Here the CDR3 DNA reads TGCAGTGCTAGAGAGGAAAACGAGCAGTACTTC. Translation gives CSAREENEQYF.

This clonotype occurred a few times. CDR3 amino acids: CASSLERGQGGYTF. The DNA for the CDR3 is TGCGCCAGCAGCTTGGAAAGGGGGCAGGGTGGCTACACCTTC. The chain is built from TRBV5-1 and TRBJ1-2; 7 nucleotides align to TRBD1. The junction had 6 bases not matched to a gene; V was cut back by 0 bases and J by 7 bases. The CDR3 runs 14 residues. Per the germline V gene, CDR1 is SGHRS and CDR2 is YFSETQ.

This clonotype was seen a handful of times. The chain has TRBV12-3 or TRBV12-4 and TRBJ1-5; no reliable D call. Trimming took off 3 bases at V and 7 bases at J, with 7 bases between the two ends. The CDR3 has 12 amino acids. The CDR3 DNA reads as TGTGCCAGCAGTTTGATTGAACAGCCCCAGCATTTT. This translates into CASSLIEQPQHF.

A few counts support this clonotype. J is TRBJ2-2 and V is TRBV7-6; a weak D match, TRBD2 (7 bases). This CDR3 contains 16 residues. V lost 6 bases and J lost 4, with 18 bases in between. The germline V gene has CDR1 SGHVS and CDR2 FNYEAQ. CDR3 coding DNA: TGTGCCAGCAGGAACGGGGAGGGGGGGAGCACCGGGGAGCTGTTTTTT. It translates to CASRNGEGGSTGELFF.

Many counts were recorded for this clonotype. The chain uses TRBV2 and TRBJ1-2; no clear D. V was trimmed by 8 bases and J by 3 bases, leaving 13 bases between them. The length of the CDR3 is 13 residues. Germline V gene data show CDR1 as SNHLY and CDR2 as FYNNEI. The CDR3 region is CASGISSHYGYTF. DNA for the CDR3: TGTGCCAGCGGGATATCTTCGCACTATGGCTACACCTTC.

This clonotype was recorded a few times. The V and J genes are TRBV12-3 or TRBV12-4 and TRBJ2-6; D unclear. Trimming pared 4 bases from V and 4 bases from J, leaving 11 bases between. There are 15 residues in the CDR3. The CDR3 spells CASSSPPGGANVLTF. The CDR3 DNA reads as TGTGCCAGCAGTTCGCCCCCTGGGGGGGCCAACGTCCTGACTTTC.

This clonotype was counted a few times. Just one base apart from a much larger clone, this may be a read error. The V gene is TRBV10-3, the J gene TRBJ2-2; D remains unclear. The CDR3 length is 14 residues. Germline V CDR1 and CDR2: ENHRY, SYGVKD. V was clipped by 3 bases and J by 3 bases, with 8 bases between them. Here the CDR3 DNA reads TGTGCCATCAGTGACAAGATGCACACCGGGGAGCTGTTTTTT. It specifies CAISDKMHTGELFF.

This chain connects TRBV6-5 to TRBJ1-4; 8 bases match TRBD1. The CDR3 consists of 15 residues. V shed 4 bases, J shed 7 bases, and the junction held 8 bases outside the gene matches. Germline lookup yields CDR1 MNHEY and CDR2 SVGAGI. CDR3 residues: CASSSGGGLREKLFF. CDR3 nucleotide sequence: TGTGCCAGCAGTTCAGGGGGCGGCTTACGTGAAAAACTGTTTTTT.

The gene calls are TRBV2 and TRBJ1-5, with D possibly TRBD1 on 6 matching bases. The CDR3 is 14 amino acids. Looked up from germline, CDR1 is SNHLY and CDR2 is FYNNEI. CDR3 nucleotides: TGTGCTAGAGACGCAGGGGTGCCCAATCAGCCCCAGCATTTT. Translation gives CARDAGVPNQPQHF.

This clonotype was seen repeatedly, ten times or more. The chain has TRBV9 and TRBJ1-5; possible D gene TRBD1, 5 bases. This CDR3 region has 16 residues. The V end was cut by 2 bases, the J end by 5 bases, with 17 bases between. Germline V gene sequence: CDR1 SGDLS, CDR2 YYNGEE. CDR3 amino acids: CASSVGPRVTDQPQHF. The CDR3 DNA sequence: TGTGCCAGCAGCGTTGGGCCCAGGGTAACAGATCAGCCCCAGCATTTT.

This clonotype was seen repeatedly, ten times or more. The chain is built from TRBV10-3 and TRBJ1-3; no definite D call. Per germline, CDR1 ENHRY and CDR2 SYGVKD. This CDR3 has 15 amino acids. V shed 10 bases and J shed 0 bases, with 16 bases lying between them. As DNA, the CDR3 is TGTGCCACCACGGAGACGGCGTACTCTGGAAACACCATATATTTT. This sequence encodes CATTETAYSGNTIYF.

As to this clonotype: Its ends do not fully match the called genes, so a read error is possible. The rearrangement links TRBV6-1 to TRBJ2-3; D call uncertain. Germline values: CDR1 MNHNS, CDR2 SASEGT. The CDR3 has 14 amino acids. The CDR3: CATSDAVGTDTQYF. The CDR3 DNA reads TGTGCCACCAGTGATGCAGTGGGCACAGATACGCAGTATTTT.

On this clonotype itself: A much larger clonotype is one base distant, so this may be a read error. The chain couples TRBV7-9 to TRBJ2-7, with 10 bases matching TRBD1. The CDR3 sequence is 14 residues long. With V trimmed by 6 bases and J by 8 bases, 10 bases remained unmatched. Germline values: CDR1 SEHNR, CDR2 FQNEAQ (reference sequence). The CDR3 DNA follows: TGTGCCAGCAGACCTCCGGGACAGGGGAGCAAGCAGTACTTC. Amino acid sequence: CASRPPGQGSKQYF. The variable domain in full, with the rest retrieved from reference TRBV7-9 and TRBJ2-7, is DTGVSQNPRHKITKRGQNVTFRCDPISEHNRLYWYRQTLGQGPEFLTYFQNEAQLEKSRLLSDRFSAERPKGSFSTLEIQRTEQGDSAMYLCASRPPGQGSKQYFGPGTRLTVT.

This chain links TRBV9 with TRBJ1-6; 10 bases are shared with TRBD1. This CDR3 has 15 residues. Germline CDR1 reads SGDLS; CDR2 reads YYNGEE. J lost 10 bases, V lost 0 bases, and 4 bases had no gene match. The CDR3 protein is CASSVAGTGASPLHF. As DNA, the CDR3 is TGTGCCAGCAGCGTAGCCGGGACAGGGGCATCACCCCTCCACTTT.

This clonotype was counted many times. The chain joins TRBV7-3 to TRBJ2-7; 14 bases match TRBD2. Unmatched junction bases numbered 5, after V lost 5 bases and J lost 5 bases. This CDR3 is 15 amino acids long. The germline CDR1 and CDR2 sequences are SGHTA and FQGTGA. CDR3 loop: CASSKGLAGVNEQYF. The CDR3 DNA reads TGTGCCAGCAGCAAGGGACTAGCGGGAGTAAACGAGCAGTACTTC.

This clonotype was recorded a few times. The chain carries TRBV20-1 and TRBJ1-4; a possible D gene is TRBD1 (5 bases). The germline CDR1 and CDR2 sequences are DFQATT and SNEGSKA (reference sequence). V shed 0 bases and J shed 7 bases, with 9 bases lying between them. CDR3 length: 13 amino acids. Here the CDR3 DNA reads TGCAGTGCTAGAGATGATGGGGGTGAAAAACTGTTTTTT. It is translated as CSARDDGGEKLFF.